This T cell receptor (beta chain) was captured in a study of shared clonotypes between healthy human individuals. Trimming removed 3 bases from V and 6 bases from J, with 12 bases in between. CDR3 length: 13 residues. From germline, CDR1 is MDHEN and CDR2 SYDVKM. Repertoires were generated with immunoSEQ multiplex PCR, while TCRdb's copy carries only in-frame clones and drops some. This table has about 2 million clones, about 94% appearing once. CD8 cells regarded as naive lacked CD45RO, were positively chosen for CCR7, and omitted terminally differentiated effector memory CD45RA+ cells. This TCR was recovered from a man between 18 and 35 years old in good health. J is TRBJ2-7 and V is TRBV28; D gene uncertain. Sequenced material: naive CD8+ T cells sorted from blood. In nucleotides, the CDR3 is TGTGCCAGCAGTTTGGATGCACGGCGCGAGCAGTACTTC. Translated, it gives CASSLDARREQYF.